Listed below are T cell receptor beta chains from one sample, sequenced in a study of blood T cells in healthy people across ages. One entry per CDR3 protein results from TCRdb running MiXCR on the 5' RACE reads. This sample yields 980,000 or so distinct CDR3 sequences, of which about 44% are seen a single time; 10% to 15% belongs to the top ten. Sequencing was performed on blood. Source of these receptors: a man aged 25-40 years in good health. CDR3s include the opening cysteine and the closing phenylalanine or tryptophan. The D gene is left open where the match is weak. Not all rows give a size; the values are once, few, many and, for expanded clones, a class.

J: TRBJ2-7
size: .
V: TRBV11-3
D: .
CDR3: CASSLDGVNSDEQYF
DNA: TGTGCCAGCAGCTTAGATGGGGTTAACTCCGACGAGCAGTACTTC

J: TRBJ2-3
size: .
V: TRBV5-1
D: .
CDR3: CASSLGWDTDTQYF
DNA: TGCGCCAGCAGCTTAGGCTGGGACACAGATACGCAGTATTTT

J: TRBJ2-7
size: .
V: TRBV11-2
D: .
CDR3: CASSLEEFYNEQYF
DNA: TGTGCCAGCAGCTTAGAGGAGTTCTACAATGAGCAGTACTTC

J: TRBJ2-5
size: .
V: TRBV6-6
D: .
CDR3: CATISGGTQYF
DNA: TGTGCCACTATCAGTGGGGGGACCCAGTACTTC

J: TRBJ2-5
size: .
V: TRBV10-3
D: .
CDR3: CANSGEGNEQYF
DNA: TGTGCCAACAGTGGCGAGGGGAATGAGCAGTACTTC

J: TRBJ2-1
size: many
V: TRBV2
D: .
CDR3: CASIKEASSYNEQFF
DNA: TGTGCCAGCATTAAGGAGGCCAGCTCCTACAATGAGCAGTTCTTC

J: TRBJ1-1
size: .
V: TRBV6-5
D: .
CDR3: CATQRGRSTEAFF
DNA: TGTGCCACCCAAAGGGGCAGAAGCACTGAAGCTTTCTTT

J: TRBJ2-7
size: .
V: TRBV27
D: .
CDR3: CASSLGPGNEQYF
DNA: TGTGCCAGCAGTTTGGGCCCGGGGAACGAGCAGTACTTC

J: TRBJ1-1
size: .
V: TRBV7-2
D: .
CDR3: CASSLEVRRSNTEAFF
DNA: TGTGCCAGCAGCTTAGAAGTCCGCAGGTCCAACACTGAAGCTTTCTTT

J: TRBJ1-5
size: few
V: TRBV6-2/TRBV6-3
D: TRBD1
CDR3: CASTADRSMAQHF
DNA: TGTGCCAGCACAGCGGACAGGAGCATGGCCCAGCATTTT

J: TRBJ2-5
size: .
V: TRBV7-2
D: .
CDR3: CASSTSREQYF
DNA: TGTGCCAGCAGCACAAGTAGAGAGCAGTACTTC

J: TRBJ2-3
size: .
V: TRBV3-1
D: TRBD2
CDR3: CASSQVSSGNTDTQYF
DNA: TGTGCCAGCAGCCAGGTGTCTAGCGGTAACACAGATACGCAGTATTTT

J: TRBJ1-2
size: .
V: TRBV20-1
D: .
CDR3: CSARDRSGFDYGYTF
DNA: TGCAGTGCTAGAGATCGGTCGGGTTTTGACTATGGCTACACCTTC

J: TRBJ2-5
size: .
V: TRBV10-3
D: .
CDR3: CAISEDGPYGETQYF
DNA: TGTGCCATCAGTGAAGACGGACCATACGGGGAGACCCAGTACTTC

J: TRBJ1-5
size: .
V: TRBV29-1
D: TRBD1
CDR3: CSVRGQGRNQPQHF
DNA: TGCAGCGTGAGGGGACAGGGTCGGAATCAGCCCCAGCATTTT

J: TRBJ2-7
size: few
V: TRBV4-1
D: TRBD1
CDR3: CASSLLEGQATYEQYF
DNA: TGCGCCAGCAGCCTCCTCGAGGGACAGGCGACCTACGAGCAGTACTTC

J: TRBJ1-2
size: once
V: TRBV20-1
D: .
CDR3: CSAREGTLGTGYTF
DNA: TGCAGTGCTAGGGAAGGGACACTAGGGACTGGCTACACCTTC